The 20 T cell receptor beta chains below all came from one sample that was sequenced in a study of T-cell memory formation after mild COVID-19. TCRdb re-derived calls from the 5' RACE reads in MiXCR, one entry per CDR3 protein. The sample lists around 340,000 distinct CDR3 sequences; approximately 14% were seen once. Sequencing was performed on PBMCs or a T cell subset sorted from them (not recorded which). Source of these receptors: a man between 18 and 35 years old who had mild COVID-19 (a few samples of this study predate the infection). Cell type and time point are not known.

V gene TRBV12-3 or TRBV12-4 combines with J gene TRBJ1-2, with TRBD1 identical over 7 bases. Germline trimming cut 5 bases from V and 8 bases from J; bases unmatched to any gene: 11. The CDR3 loop spans 14 amino acids. CDR3 loop: CASSQGQQEFGYTF. The CDR3, as DNA: TGTGCCAGCAGTCAGGGACAGCAGGAGTTCGGCTACACCTTC.

This clonotype was picked up a small number of times. V is TRBV6-5 and J is TRBJ2-5; 10 bases match TRBD2. The CDR3 sequence is 14 residues long. Germline V gene lookup returns CDR1 MNHEY and CDR2 SVGAGI. After removal of 6 bases from V and 5 bases from J, the junction contained 6 bases not matched to a gene. In DNA form, the CDR3 reads TGTGCCAGCAGAGTAGCGGGGGGCCTGGAGACCCAGTACTTC. This encodes CASRVAGGLETQYF.

This clonotype was found a few times. The J gene is TRBJ2-2, the V gene TRBV3-1, with D possibly TRBD2 on 5 matching bases. The CDR3 covers 14 residues. CDR1 is LGHDT, CDR2 YNNKEL, per germline (reference sequence). The ends were cut back, 5 bases at V and 6 bases at J, with 13 bases in the middle. CDR3 sequence: CASSAFSEAGELFF. CDR3 bases: TGTGCCAGCAGCGCGTTTTCGGAGGCCGGGGAGCTGTTTTTT.

This clonotype has more than one count but fewer than ten. The CDR3 protein is CASSPTSVGNTIYF. CDR3 DNA sequence: TGTGCCAGCAGCCCTACCTCGGTGGGAAACACCATATATTTT. This rearrangement joins TRBV7-9 to TRBJ1-3; D is uncertain. Trimming shortened V by 5 bases and J by 4 bases, and 12 bases separated the two germline ends. Germline assignment: CDR1 SEHNR and CDR2 FQNEAQ (reference sequence). CDR3 size: 14 residues. Full variable domain (remainder filled in from reference TRBV7-9 and TRBJ1-3): DTGVSQNPRHKITKRGQNVTFRCDPISEHNRLYWYRQTLGQGPEFLTYFQNEAQLEKSRLLSDRFSAERPKGSFSTLEIQRTEQGDSAMYLCASSPTSVGNTIYFGEGSWLTVV.

This clonotype was seen a handful of times. The V call is TRBV10-3, the J call TRBJ1-5, with 7 bases fitting TRBD1. In germline, CDR1 is ENHRY, CDR2 SYGVKD. With 3 bases clipped from V and 4 bases from J, the junction kept 9 bases outside the gene matches. The CDR3 extends over 16 amino acids. The CDR3 coding sequence is TGTGCCATCAGTGAAATGGACAGGCTGGGAAATCAGCCCCAGCATTTT. It translates to CAISEMDRLGNQPQHF.

The CDR3 protein is CASSYSINRVGNEQFF. CDR3 bases: TGTGCCAGCAGTTACTCGATTAACAGGGTGGGCAATGAGCAGTTCTTC. The chain links TRBV6-5 to TRBJ2-1; D is possibly TRBD1 (6 bases). Germline V gene lookup returns CDR1 MNHEY and CDR2 SVGAGI. V was pared by 0 bases and J by 6 bases, with 15 bases between. The CDR3 sequence is 16 residues long.

This chain uses TRBV20-1 with TRBJ1-5, with no clear D. V was shortened by 2 bases and J by 0 bases, with 8 bases between the two germline ends. CDR3 size: 14 residues. Germline V gene data show CDR1 as DFQATT and CDR2 as SNEGSKA (reference sequence). The CDR3 DNA sequence: TGCAGTGCTAGAACGGGAAATAGCAATCAGCCCCAGCATTTT. Protein: CSARTGNSNQPQHF.

There are many counts of this clonotype. The chain employs TRBV20-1 and TRBJ2-1; D remains unclear. The length of the CDR3 is 11 residues. Trimming removed 6 bases at V and 6 bases at J, with 9 bases between. Looked up from germline, CDR1 is DFQATT and CDR2 is SNEGSKA (reference sequence). CDR3 nucleotides: TGCAGTGCAGTCGCCATCAATGAGCAGTTCTTC. Amino acids: CSAVAINEQFF.

This clonotype occurred a few times. The rearrangement links TRBV5-1 to TRBJ1-1, with D possibly being TRBD1 (6 bases). The CDR3 totals 14 residues. The V and J ends lost 7 bases and 0 bases respectively, with 13 bases between them. CDR1 and CDR2 (germline): SGHRS, YFSETQ. The chain's CDR3 is CASRMTGLNTEAFF. CDR3 sequence (DNA): TGCGCCAGCCGGATGACAGGTTTGAACACTGAAGCTTTCTTT.

The chain carries TRBV5-6 and TRBJ1-2; D remains ambiguous. CDR1 is SGHDT, CDR2 YYEEEE, per germline. Between the trimmed V and J ends, which lost 4 bases and 2 bases, there was a span of 12 bases. CDR3 length: 14 residues. CDR3: CASSLRRRNYGYTF. The CDR3 bases are TGTGCCAGCAGCCTACGCCGACGGAACTATGGCTACACCTTC.

This clonotype was counted a few times. The V gene is TRBV2, the J gene TRBJ1-5; 7 bases agree with TRBD1. CDR1 is SNHLY, CDR2 FYNNEI, per germline. V lost 6 bases, J lost 2 bases, and 16 bases stayed unmatched. CDR3 length: 18 residues. This CDR3 reads CASRLPGQRPYGNQPQHF. CDR3 DNA sequence: TGTGCCAGCAGACTTCCGGGACAGAGACCATATGGCAATCAGCCCCAGCATTTT.

At least ten counts were recorded for this clonotype. The V gene is TRBV5-5, the J gene TRBJ1-1, with 8 bases matching TRBD1. Germline-derived CDR1 and CDR2 are SGHKS and YYEKEE (reference sequence). V shed 5 bases, J shed 2 bases, and the junction held 11 bases outside the gene matches. The CDR3 sequence is 16 residues long. For the CDR3, the DNA is TGTGCCAGCAGTTTCCAACCCGGACAGGGAAACACTGAAGCTTTCTTT. It yields the protein CASSFQPGQGNTEAFF.

This clonotype was observed a few times. CDR3 residues: CASSSSRVPEKLFF. In DNA, the CDR3 is TGTGCCAGCAGTTCGAGTCGGGTACCTGAAAAACTGTTTTTT. The chain is built from TRBV28 and TRBJ1-4; D unresolved. Germline CDR1 MDHEN, CDR2 SYDVKM. The CDR3 length is 14 residues. V lost 4 bases, J lost 7 bases, and 13 bases lay in between.

The rearrangement joins TRBV12-3 or TRBV12-4 to TRBJ1-5; D call uncertain. V gave up 7 bases and J gave up 9 bases, with 10 bases separating them. The CDR3 spans 11 residues. CDR3 nucleotides: TGTGCCAGCACCGAACACGGGCCCCAGCATTTT. Translated, it gives CASTEHGPQHF.

The chain has TRBV29-1 and TRBJ2-3; 7 bases agree with TRBD1. Germline values: CDR1 SQVTM, CDR2 ANQGSEA. The trim removed 7 bases at V and 7 bases at J, leaving 5 bases unmatched. The CDR3 length is 11 residues. The CDR3 spells CSAPRGNTQYF. The CDR3 DNA is TGCAGCGCCCCCAGGGGGAATACGCAGTATTTT.

This clonotype was detected ten times or more. The chain combines TRBV7-2 with TRBJ1-2; D is undetermined. Germline V gene data show CDR1 as SGHTA and CDR2 as FQGNSA. Trimming removed 8 bases from V and 6 bases from J, with 16 bases in between. This CDR3 region has 13 residues. In DNA, the CDR3 is TGTGCCAGCCAGCGGGAACGCGGGGATGGCTACACCTTC. Translation: CASQRERGDGYTF.

V gene TRBV2 combines with J gene TRBJ1-1; 10 bases align to TRBD1. Losses at the gene ends were 2 bases for V and 4 bases for J; bases not matched to a gene: 4. There are 15 residues in the CDR3. CDR1 is SNHLY, CDR2 FYNNEI, per germline. The CDR3 reads CASSERTGGITEAFF. The CDR3 bases are TGTGCCAGCAGTGAACGGACAGGGGGGATCACTGAAGCTTTCTTT.

This clonotype was found many times. V is TRBV6-2 or TRBV6-3 and J is TRBJ2-5; 13 nucleotides align to TRBD2. V was pared by 6 bases and J by 7 bases, with 5 bases of the junction left unmatched. Germline CDR1 MNHEY, CDR2 SVGEGT. The CDR3 is 14 residues long. The CDR3 sequence is CASRGLAGMMTQYF. CDR3 bases: TGTGCCAGCAGGGGACTAGCGGGGATGATGACCCAGTACTTC.

This clonotype was seen a few times. The V and J genes are TRBV14 and TRBJ2-1; 10 nucleotides line up with TRBD2. The germline gives CDR1 SGHDN, CDR2 FVKESK. CDR3 length equals 15 residues. Germline trimming cut 4 bases from V and 4 bases from J; bases unmatched to any gene: 4. As DNA, the CDR3 is TGTGCCAGCAGCCCTAGCGGGGGCCGTTACAATGAGCAGTTCTTC. Translated: CASSPSGGRYNEQFF.

This clonotype was found many times. This chain links TRBV4-1 with TRBJ2-3; TRBD1 might be the D (6 bases). The CDR3 length is 13 residues. CDR1 is MGHRA and CDR2 is YSYEKL in the germline V gene. The V end was cut by 6 bases, the J end by 6 bases, with 13 bases between. The CDR3 DNA follows: TGCGCCAGCAGGACAGGACCGGAGGATACGCAGTATTTT. Translation: CASRTGPEDTQYF.